This T cell receptor (beta chain) is from a study of relationships among human T cell subsets. Study results and caveats: Over 55% of CD8+ cytotoxic sequences came from clones with over 100 reads. Th1, Th2 and regulatory subsets overlapped substantially in CDR3 sequences.

This CDR3 is 15 amino acids long. From mRNA, alpha and beta CDR3 regions were amplified using semiquantitative ARM-PCR. In ARM-PCR, communal superprimers followed tagged nested gene-specific primers for exponential amplification. Using its own MiXCR run on the multiplex PCR reads, TCRdb lists one record per CDR3 protein. The sample contains fewer than 16,000 distinct CDR3 sequences, about 56% of which appear only once. This clonotype was recorded once. Its target is unknown. Sequencing was performed on total T cells sorted from blood. The chain recombines TRBV21-1 with TRBJ2-5. TRBV21-1 is deemed a pseudogene. The clonotype comes from a man in his forties or fifties in good health. CDR3 bases: TGTGCCAGCAGCAAAAGGGTTTTCTGCACCGTGACCCAGTACTTC. Its translation is CASSKRVFCTVTQYF.